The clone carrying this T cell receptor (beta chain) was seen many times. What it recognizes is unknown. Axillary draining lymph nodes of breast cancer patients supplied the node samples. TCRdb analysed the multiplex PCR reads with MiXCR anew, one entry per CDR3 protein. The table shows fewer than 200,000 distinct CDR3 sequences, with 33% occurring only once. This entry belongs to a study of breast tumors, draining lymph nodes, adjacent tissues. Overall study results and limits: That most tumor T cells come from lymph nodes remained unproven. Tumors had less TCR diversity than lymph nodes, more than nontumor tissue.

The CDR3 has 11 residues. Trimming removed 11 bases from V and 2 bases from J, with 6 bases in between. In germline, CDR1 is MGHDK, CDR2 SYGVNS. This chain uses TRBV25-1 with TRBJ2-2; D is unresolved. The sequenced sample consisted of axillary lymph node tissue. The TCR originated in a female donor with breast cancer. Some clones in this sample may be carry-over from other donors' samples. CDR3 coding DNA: TGTGCCCTGGGAAACACCGGGGAGCTGTTTTTT. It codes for CALGNTGELFF.